This TCR beta chain was sequenced during a study of OX40 agonist ivuxolimab in advanced cancers. General study points: Expanded clones tended on average to be more numerous among CD8+ T cells than CD4+. Several nonresponders also turned out to have low normalized T-cell clonal expansion.

Sequencing used immunoSEQ multiplex PCR; TCRdb keeps in-frame clones, though not all of them. The table has around 77,000 clones, approximately 90% seen once. There are 15 residues in the CDR3. The V gene's germline CDR1 is MDHEN and CDR2 SYDVKM. V gave up 2 bases and J gave up 4 bases, with 11 bases separating them. As for this clone: Its target is unknown.

The source is an adult with an advanced solid tumor such as melanoma, head and neck, liver or kidney cancer. The chain has TRBV28 and TRBJ2-2; D is unclear. The input for sequencing was CD4+ or CD8+ T cells sorted from blood, taken in a trial of the OX40 agonist ivuxolimab. CDR3 nucleotides: TGTGCCAGCAGTTTAGTCCTTGTCGGCACCGGGGAGCTGTTTTTT. Translation gives CASSLVLVGTGELFF.